The clone carrying this T cell receptor beta chain was counted ten times or more. The antigen is undetermined. The read ends 3 residues shy of where the CDR3 ends; the end is completed using the germline J gene. Repertoires were generated with immunoSEQ multiplex PCR, while TCRdb's copy carries only in-frame clones and drops some. The profile covers approximately 44,000 clones, none occurring a single time. From germline, CDR1 is SGHRS and CDR2 YFSETQ. The CDR3 has 13 residues. V shed 10 bases, J shed 7 bases, and the junction held 9 bases outside the gene matches. The record originates from a study of T cell clonality in common variable immunodeficiency. Findings and caveats of the study: Common variable immunodeficiency TCR beta sequences reportedly had fewer deletions and N-nucleotide insertions. Authors noted CVID clonality's cause needs subpopulation repertoire sequencing.

What was sequenced was peripheral blood mononuclear cells. This sequence originates from a person aged 18 to 69 in good health. This chain joins TRBV5-1 and TRBJ2-1; TRBD1 agrees at 9 bases. The part of the CDR3 DNA that was read is TGCGCCGTTGAAGGGGACAGGGCGAATGAG. Encoded protein: CAVEGDRANE. The entire CDR3 sequence reads CAVEGDRANEQFF.